The 20 T cell receptor beta chains reported below all come from one sample, sequenced in a study of CD8 T cells in Susac syndrome. cDNA came from about 0.46 to 1 ug RNA primed by random hexamers. TCRdb reprocessed the immunoSEQ multiplex PCR reads with MiXCR, giving one entry per CDR3 protein. This table holds under 150,000 distinct CDR3 sequences, more than 85% found once. What was sequenced was CD4+ T cells from PBMCs. The receptors originated from a human donor with Susac syndrome.

CDR3 nucleotides: TGTGCCAGCAGCCAAGTCCCCAATCAGCCCCAGCATTTT. It yields the protein CASSQVPNQPQHF. The chain joins TRBV3-1 to TRBJ1-5; no reliable D call. Looked up from germline, CDR1 is LGHDT and CDR2 is YNNKEL (reference sequence). V lost 1 base and J lost 3, with 4 bases in between. The CDR3 sequence is 13 residues long.

The table lists this clonotype with a count of one. The chain carries TRBV20-1 and TRBJ2-3, with TRBD1 matching 11 bases. J gave up 5 bases and V 5 bases, and 9 bases lay outside the gene matches. This CDR3 is built from 15 residues. In germline, CDR1 is DFQATT, CDR2 SNEGSKA (reference sequence). In nucleotides, the CDR3 is TGCAGTGCTCAGGACAGGGGGCGAGTGAAAGATACGCAGTATTTT. It yields the protein CSAQDRGRVKDTQYF.

The J gene is TRBJ2-1, the V gene TRBV5-1, with D tentatively TRBD2 (5 bases). The V gene's germline CDR1 is SGHRS and CDR2 YFSETQ. Trimming pared 0 bases from V and 4 bases from J, leaving 11 bases between. The CDR3 runs to 15 residues. CDR3 in DNA: TGCGCCAGCAGCTTGGCCGGGGAGAGATACAATGAGCAGTTCTTC. It encodes CASSLAGERYNEQFF. Full variable domain (missing parts from reference TRBV5-1 and TRBJ2-1): KAGVTQTPRYLIKTRGQQVTLSCSPISGHRSVSWYQQTPGQGLQFLFEYFSETQRNKGNFPGRFSGRQFSNSRSEMNVSTLELGDSALYLCASSLAGERYNEQFFGPGTRLTVL.

This clonotype appeared a single time. The V call is TRBV30, the J call TRBJ2-7; TRBD1 matches at 9 bases. The CDR3 runs 15 residues. Germline CDR1 is GTSNPN and CDR2 is SVGIG (reference sequence). The V gene end was trimmed by 3 bases and the J gene end by 2 bases; junction bases not matched to a gene: 8. The CDR3 loop reads CAWSRTGGQTYEQYF. CDR3 bases: TGTGCCTGGAGCCGAACAGGGGGCCAAACCTACGAGCAGTACTTC.

The gene calls are TRBV6-5 and TRBJ2-6; 7 bases fit TRBD2. The V gene's germline CDR1 is MNHEY and CDR2 SVGAGI. The CDR3 contains 18 residues. With V trimmed by 1 base and J by 1 base, 7 bases remained unmatched. CDR3 bases: TGTGCCAGCAGTTACTTTGGGGGGGTTCTGTCTGGGGCCAACGTCCTGACTTTC. This translates into CASSYFGGVLSGANVLTF.

This clonotype came up once. The chain links TRBV5-6 to TRBJ2-2; D could derive from TRBD1 or TRBD2 (5 bases each). This CDR3 is 15 amino acids long. V was trimmed by 4 bases and J by 9 bases, leaving 19 bases between them. Germline V CDR1 and CDR2: SGHDT, YYEEEE. The CDR3 coding sequence is TGTGCCAGCAGCGCCAGCCGGGGCCGGCACCGGGAGCTGTTTTTT. It encodes CASSASRGRHRELFF.

The V call is TRBV5-4, the J call TRBJ2-5; TRBD2 agrees at 7 bases. The CDR3 has 15 amino acids. After removal of 3 bases from V and 3 bases from J, the junction contained 8 bases not matched to a gene. The V gene's germline CDR1 is SGHNT and CDR2 YYREEE (reference sequence). CDR3 sequence: CASSSTGRSEETQYF. DNA for the CDR3: TGTGCCAGCAGCTCTACCGGGAGGAGTGAAGAGACCCAGTACTTC. Supplemented by reference TRBV5-4 and TRBJ2-5, the full variable domain reads ETGVTQSPTHLIKTRGQQVTLRCSSQSGHNTVSWYQQALGQGPQFIFQYYREEENGRGNFPPRFSGLQFPNYSSELNVNALELDDSALYLCASSSTGRSEETQYFGPGTRLLVL.

The CDR3 DNA is TGCAGTGCTAGCGGTGCTAGCGGGATTATGGAGCAGTACTTC. Its protein product is CSASGASGIMEQYF. V and J are TRBV20-1 and TRBJ2-7, with TRBD2 matching 9 bases. This CDR3 region has 14 residues. Looked up from germline, CDR1 is DFQATT and CDR2 is SNEGSKA (reference sequence). V trimming: 3 bases; J trimming: 7 bases; junction bases outside the gene matches: 10.

This clonotype has a single count. The chain joins TRBV4-2 to TRBJ1-2; 7 nucleotides align to TRBD1. The ends lost 3 bases at V and 8 bases at J; junction bases unmatched: 3. CDR1 is LGHNA, CDR2 YNFKEQ, per germline. The CDR3 is 12 residues long. CDR3 sequence: CASSQGQWGYTF. The CDR3 DNA reads TGTGCCAGCAGCCAGGGACAGTGGGGCTACACCTTC.

The chain is built from TRBV18 and TRBJ2-7; D remains unclear. CDR1 KGHSH and CDR2 LQKENI come from the germline V gene. Deletions cut 0 bases from V and 6 bases from J, with 9 bases between. CDR3 size: 13 residues. In DNA form, the CDR3 reads TGTGCCAGCTCACCACCGGGCCCGCCCGAGCAGTACTTC. This translates into CASSPPGPPEQYF.

J is TRBJ2-7 and V is TRBV30; the D gene is possibly TRBD2 (5 bases). Trimming took 4 bases from V and 4 from J, leaving 11 bases between them. This CDR3 is 12 amino acids long. In germline, CDR1 is GTSNPN, CDR2 SVGIG (reference sequence). The CDR3 nucleotides read TGTGCCTGGAACAAAGGGAGATACGAGCAGTACTTC. This encodes CAWNKGRYEQYF. The complete variable domain, with remaining parts taken from reference TRBV30 and TRBJ2-7, reads SQTIHQWPATLVQPVGSPLSLECTVEGTSNPNLYWYRQAAGRGLQLLFYSVGIGQISSEVPQNLSASRPQDRQFILSSKKLLLSDSGFYLCAWNKGRYEQYFGPGTRLTVT.

This clonotype appeared a single time. The rearrangement uses TRBV7-9 and TRBJ2-6; D assignment may be TRBD1 or TRBD2 (5 bases each). V was pared by 5 bases and J by 0 bases, with 17 bases between. This CDR3 is built from 18 residues. Germline V gene data show CDR1 as SEHNR and CDR2 as FQNEAQ (reference sequence). As DNA, the CDR3 is TGTGCCAGCAGCGCACGGGACGGCCCGTTCTCTGGGGCCAACGTCCTGACTTTC. Translation gives CASSARDGPFSGANVLTF.

This chain links TRBV29-1 with TRBJ2-1; D possibly matches TRBD1 or TRBD2 (6 bases each). V dropped 7 bases and J dropped 5 bases, with 12 bases sitting between them. Germline values: CDR1 SQVTM, CDR2 ANQGSEA. The CDR3 loop spans 12 amino acids. The CDR3 is CSAGGRNNEQFF. The DNA for the CDR3 is TGCAGCGCCGGGGGCCGAAACAATGAGCAGTTCTTC.

The chain has TRBV18 and TRBJ2-7; TRBD2 might be the D (6 bases). Germline-derived CDR1 and CDR2 are KGHSH and LQKENI. This CDR3 comprises 19 residues. V was trimmed by 3 bases and J by 2 bases, leaving 26 bases between them. The DNA of the CDR3 is TGTGCCAGCTCACCGAATCCCTACCGGGGGAAGGCGTCAACCTACGAGCAGTACTTC. Translation: CASSPNPYRGKASTYEQYF.

V gene TRBV7-3 combines with J gene TRBJ1-1; D is uncertain. Looked up from germline, CDR1 is SGHTA and CDR2 is FQGTGA. There are 14 residues in the CDR3. V lost 0 bases and J 7 bases, leaving 12 bases between the germline ends. The CDR3 loop reads CASSLTNSGNEAFF. In DNA, the CDR3 is TGTGCCAGCAGCTTAACTAACTCCGGGAATGAAGCTTTCTTT. Based on the CDR3 plus reference TRBV7-3 and TRBJ1-1, the full variable domain is GAGVSQTPSNKVTEKGKYVELRCDPISGHTALYWYRQSLGQGPEFLIYFQGTGAADDSGLPNDRFFAVRPEGSVSTLKIQRTERGDSAVYLCASSLTNSGNEAFFGQGTRLTVV.

The chain couples TRBV20-1 to TRBJ2-3, with 10 bases matching TRBD2. The CDR3 has 14 amino acids. Trimming cost V 4 bases and J 3 bases; bases outside gene matches: 4. CDR1 and CDR2 from the germline V gene are DFQATT and SNEGSKA (reference sequence). The CDR3: CSATSGSRTDTQYF. DNA of the CDR3: TGCAGTGCTACTAGCGGGAGTAGAACAGATACGCAGTATTTT.

V and J are TRBV2 and TRBJ2-7; D might be TRBD2 (6 bases). Germline V CDR1 and CDR2: SNHLY, FYNNEI. Trimming took off 1 base at V and 10 bases at J, with 11 bases between the two ends. CDR3 size: 12 residues. The DNA for the CDR3 is TGTGCCAGCAGTGAAGGGGCTAGCGAACAGTACTTC. It encodes CASSEGASEQYF.

This chain connects TRBV10-3 to TRBJ2-7; D is unresolved. This CDR3 is built from 13 residues. Germline loops: CDR1 ENHRY, CDR2 SYGVKD. V dropped 8 bases and J dropped 2 bases, with 13 bases sitting between them. The CDR3 here is CAIAEQCTYEQYF. DNA for the CDR3: TGTGCCATCGCCGAGCAGTGTACCTACGAGCAGTACTTC.

V and J are TRBV6-8 and TRBJ1-5; no reliable D call. The CDR3 totals 11 residues. Trimming left V 5 bases short and J 3 bases short, with 2 bases between. The V gene's germline CDR1 is MNHGY and CDR2 SAAAGT. CDR3 region: CASSHNQPQHF. The CDR3 DNA reads TGTGCCAGCAGTCACAATCAGCCCCAGCATTTT.

The CDR3, as DNA: TGCGCCAGCAGCCAATCGAGGGACTCATATGGCTACACCTTC. Translated: CASSQSRDSYGYTF. The rearrangement links TRBV4-3 to TRBJ1-2, with TRBD1 as a possible D gene (5 bases). The germline gives CDR1 LGHNA, CDR2 YSLEER. V was shortened by 2 bases and J by 5 bases, with 12 bases between the two germline ends. The CDR3 is 14 residues long.